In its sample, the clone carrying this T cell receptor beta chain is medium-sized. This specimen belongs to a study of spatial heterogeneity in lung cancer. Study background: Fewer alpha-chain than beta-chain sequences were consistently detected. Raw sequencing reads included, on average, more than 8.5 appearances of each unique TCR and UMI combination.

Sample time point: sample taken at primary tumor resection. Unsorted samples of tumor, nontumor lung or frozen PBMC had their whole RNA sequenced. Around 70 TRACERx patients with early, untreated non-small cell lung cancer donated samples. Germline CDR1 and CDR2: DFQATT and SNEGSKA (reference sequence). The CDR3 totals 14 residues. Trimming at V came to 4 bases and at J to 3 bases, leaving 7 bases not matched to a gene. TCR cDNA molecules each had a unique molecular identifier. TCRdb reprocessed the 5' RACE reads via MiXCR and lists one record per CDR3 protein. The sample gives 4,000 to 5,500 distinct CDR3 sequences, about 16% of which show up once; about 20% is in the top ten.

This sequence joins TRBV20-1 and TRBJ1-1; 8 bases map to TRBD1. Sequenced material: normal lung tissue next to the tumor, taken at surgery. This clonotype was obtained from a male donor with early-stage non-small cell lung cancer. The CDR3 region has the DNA TGCAGTGCTAACCAGGGACAGGTCGACACTGAAGCTTTCTTT. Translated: CSANQGQVDTEAFF.